This T cell receptor beta chain derives from a study of Graves' ophthalmopathy and Graves' hyperthyroidism. Background on the study: Ahead of any treatment, peripheral blood was obtained at the initial diagnosis.

Thyroid ultrasound, orbital computed tomography, TRAb, serum thyroxine and clinical symptoms formed the basis of diagnosis. This clonotype was seen repeatedly, ten times or more. Its cognate antigen is unknown. Germline CDR1 SGHRS, CDR2 YFSETQ. CDR3 length: 14 amino acids. V dropped 2 bases and J dropped 5 bases, with 14 bases sitting between them. General study findings and limits: Blood shared most expanded thyroid clonotypes above 0.001 frequency.

RNA transcripts yielded amplified TCR beta CDR3 regions. HTBI primers were used in a first-round RT-PCR, which preceded a second-round multiplex PCR. MiXCR was run by TCRdb on the multiplex PCR reads, yielding one entry per CDR3 protein. The table includes hundreds of thousands of distinct CDR3 sequences, approximately 39% detected once. The material sequenced was peripheral blood. J is TRBJ2-7 and V is TRBV5-1; D call uncertain. This clonotype was sampled from an adult man with Graves' ophthalmopathy. The CDR3 reads CASSFRGPRDEQYF. For the CDR3, the DNA is TGCGCCAGCAGCTTCCGCGGTCCCCGTGACGAGCAGTACTTC.